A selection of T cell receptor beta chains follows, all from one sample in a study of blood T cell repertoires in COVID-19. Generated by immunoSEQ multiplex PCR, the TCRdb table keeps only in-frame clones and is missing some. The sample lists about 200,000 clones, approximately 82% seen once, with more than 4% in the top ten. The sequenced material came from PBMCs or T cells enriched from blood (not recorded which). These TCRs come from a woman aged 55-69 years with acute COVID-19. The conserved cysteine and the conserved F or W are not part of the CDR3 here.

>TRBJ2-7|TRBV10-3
AISEGQGVY
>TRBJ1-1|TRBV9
ASSVPRGGFGKNTEAF
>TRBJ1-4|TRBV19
ASSTQGVNEKLF
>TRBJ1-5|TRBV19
ASSSWSVDNQPQH
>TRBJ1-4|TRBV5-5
ASSAAGQVNEKLF
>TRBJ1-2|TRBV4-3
ASSQNFGPGGYGYT
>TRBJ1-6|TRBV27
ASGQNTYNSPLH
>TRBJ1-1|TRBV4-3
ASSQDLGLVRNTEAF
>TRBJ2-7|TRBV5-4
ASSWGTGTGGTYEQY
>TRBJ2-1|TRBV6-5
ASIGESRGLNEQF
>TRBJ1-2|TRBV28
ASSLSAQIYGYT
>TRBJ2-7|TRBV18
ASSLTGQGFYEQY
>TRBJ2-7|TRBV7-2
ASSYRDSYEQY
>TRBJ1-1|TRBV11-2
ASTQSRGAGTEAF
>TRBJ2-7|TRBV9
ASSPRGSGLGYEQY
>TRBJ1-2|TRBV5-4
ASSGLQGLRAYGYT
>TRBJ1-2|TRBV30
AWSPGQGAGGYT
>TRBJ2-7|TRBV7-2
ASSPPGVAGAHEQY
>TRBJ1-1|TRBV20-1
SAHLNTEAF
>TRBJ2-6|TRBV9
ASSVAWGGWANVLT
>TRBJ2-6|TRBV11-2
ASSRGLAGRSGANVLT
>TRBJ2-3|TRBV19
ASSILASSTDTQY
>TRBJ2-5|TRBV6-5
ASSYTPREETQY
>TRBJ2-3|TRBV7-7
ASSQAKADTQY
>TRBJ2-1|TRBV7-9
ASSFQGSSYNEQF
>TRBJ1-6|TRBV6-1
ASSETGLGALH
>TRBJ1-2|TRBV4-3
ASSQMPGTGRFSGYGYT
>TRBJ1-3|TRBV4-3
ASSQEGPGVAGNTIY
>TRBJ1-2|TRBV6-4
ASSVQGRGKEGYT
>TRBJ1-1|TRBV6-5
ATIRTGYQEAF
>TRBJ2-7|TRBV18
ASSPVSGSKEEQY
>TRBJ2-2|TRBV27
ASSFISGTGELF
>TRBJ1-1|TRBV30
AWGTGREMNTEAF
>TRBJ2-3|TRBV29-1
SAPRLSWTGTDTQY
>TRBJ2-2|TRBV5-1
ASSLRDRGRTGELF
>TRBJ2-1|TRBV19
ASSPLAGGKNEQF
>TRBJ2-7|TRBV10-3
AISRGSYEQY
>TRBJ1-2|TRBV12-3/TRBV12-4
ASSLKPGGYT
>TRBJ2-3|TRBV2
ASSQQGASTDTQY
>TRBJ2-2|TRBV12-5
ASGLAGGYTGELF
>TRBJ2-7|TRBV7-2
ASSPRGASEQY